The rows below give T cell receptor beta chains drawn from one sample of a study of cytomegalovirus exposure and HLA in healthy donors. The table came from immunoSEQ multiplex PCR; TCRdb's copy has only in-frame clones and leaves some out. This table holds around 120,000 clones, about 73% found once. Sequencing used PBMCs. Receptor source: a woman in her 30s in good health and CMV-seropositive. Each CDR3 is given with its conserved first and last residue. D genes are given only for firm matches. The size of a clone is reported for some rows only, either as once, few or many, or as a class for expanded clones.

D	J	size	V	DNA	CDR3
NA	TRBJ1-1	NA	TRBV7-9	TGTGCCAGCAGCTTAGTTCCCAGGGCGGAAGCTTTCTTT	CASSLVPRAEAFF
TRBD1	TRBJ2-7	few	TRBV4-2	TGTGCCAGCAGCCAATACGGACAGGGGGTTATCTCCTACGAGCAGTACTTC	CASSQYGQGVISYEQYF
NA	TRBJ2-5	NA	TRBV4-1	TGCGCCAGCAGCCCACCCGGATCCCCAGGGGAGACCCAGTACTTC	CASSPPGSPGETQYF
NA	TRBJ2-4	once	TRBV7-9	TGTGCCAGCAGCTTGCCGACCTTCGGGGCGGGGATAGCCAAAAACATTCAGTACTTC	CASSLPTFGAGIAKNIQYF
TRBD1	TRBJ1-6	few	TRBV5-1	TGCGCCAGCAGCCCCACAGGGGCCCTGAATAATTCACCCCTCCACTTT	CASSPTGALNNSPLHF
TRBD2	TRBJ2-3	once	TRBV7-2	TGTGCCAGCAGCTTAGCGCTTTGGGCTAGCGGGGGGGCCGGCACAGATACGCAGTATTTT	CASSLALWASGGAGTDTQYF
TRBD1	TRBJ1-6	NA	TRBV7-9	TGTGCCAGCAGCCAAACCCGGGACAGGGGGCTCTCCTATAATTCACCCCTCCACTTT	CASSQTRDRGLSYNSPLHF
TRBD1	TRBJ1-6	NA	TRBV9	TGTGCCAGCAGCGTAGCTCGGGACAGTTTAAATTCACCCCTCCACTTT	CASSVARDSLNSPLHF
NA	TRBJ2-5	NA	TRBV7-7	TGTGCCAGCAGCCCGCGACATCTACAAGAGACCCAGTACTTC	CASSPRHLQETQYF
NA	TRBJ1-6	NA	TRBV6-5	TGTGCCAGCAGTCAGGGGAGTGTTTCACCCCTCCACTTT	CASSQGSVSPLHF
NA	TRBJ1-1	NA	TRBV10-2	TGCGCCAGCAGTTTCACAGGGAACACTGAAGCTTTCTTT	CASSFTGNTEAFF
NA	TRBJ1-4	NA	TRBV7-2	TGTGCCAGCAGCCCCCTGAGGACTGGAGCCGAAAAACTGTTTTTT	CASSPLRTGAEKLFF
NA	TRBJ2-5	few	TRBV5-1	TGCGCCAGCAGCTTGGCCGGGACAACTCAAGAGACCCAGTACTTC	CASSLAGTTQETQYF
NA	TRBJ2-5	NA	TRBV5-6	TGTGCCAGCAGCCCTCAATCGGGGTTTCAAGAGACCCAGTACTTC	CASSPQSGFQETQYF
TRBD2	TRBJ2-1	once	TRBV9	TGTGCCAGCAGCGTCCTCCCCGGGCGAGGGACTAGCGGGGTTAATGAGCAGTTCTTC	CASSVLPGRGTSGVNEQFF
NA	TRBJ1-6	once	TRBV6-1	TGTGCCAGCAACGGAGACCTAAATTCACCCCTCCACTTT	CASNGDLNSPLHF
NA	TRBJ2-3	NA	TRBV7-3	TGTGCCCTAAGGGGGAGGGTGGGGCAGTATTTT	CALRGRVGQYF
NA	TRBJ1-1	once	TRBV11-2	TGTGCCAGCAGCCAGTCGACAGGGAACACTGAAGCTTTCTTT	CASSQSTGNTEAFF
NA	TRBJ1-4	NA	TRBV6-6	TGTGCCAGCAGTTGGAACCCAGGGACTAATGAAAAACTGTTTTTT	CASSWNPGTNEKLFF
TRBD1	TRBJ2-6	NA	TRBV29-1	TGCAGCGTTGGCGGGAGACAGGGGGCCTCTGGGGCCAACGTCCTGACTTTC	CSVGGRQGASGANVLTF
NA	TRBJ1-2	NA	TRBV28	TGTGCCAGCAGTTTATACGCGAACTATGGCTACACCTTC	CASSLYANYGYTF
TRBD2	TRBJ2-7	once	TRBV29-1	TGCAGCGTTGGGGCTAGCGGGGGGTTAGTCTACGAGCAGTACTTC	CSVGASGGLVYEQYF
NA	TRBJ2-7	NA	TRBV11-2	TGTGCCAGCAGCTTAGATGTCGCAGGAGGCGAGCAGTACTTC	CASSLDVAGGEQYF
TRBD2	TRBJ2-3	NA	TRBV11-2	TGTGCCAGCAGCCCAAGGGCGGGAGCTAACACAGATACGCAGTATTTT	CASSPRAGANTDTQYF
NA	TRBJ2-7	NA	TRBV7-2	TGTGCCAGCAGCTTAGCGCCCGGACTCTCCTACGAGCAGTACTTC	CASSLAPGLSYEQYF
NA	TRBJ2-1	NA	TRBV11-2	TGTGCCAGCAGCACAGGTAGCACCCGATGGTACAATGAGCAGTTCTTC	CASSTGSTRWYNEQFF
TRBD2	TRBJ2-1	few	TRBV5-4	TGTGCCAGCAGCTCCACTAGCGGGGGTTACAATGAGCAGTTCTTC	CASSSTSGGYNEQFF
NA	TRBJ2-1	NA	TRBV28	TGTGCCAGCAGTGGAACAGGAGCTGGACACTACAATGAGCAGTTCTTC	CASSGTGAGHYNEQFF
NA	TRBJ2-3	NA	TRBV5-1	TGCGCCAGCAGCTTGGGACGGCGAGGGGATACGCAGTATTTT	CASSLGRRGDTQYF
NA	TRBJ1-1	NA	TRBV4-3	TGCGCCAGCAGCCAAGGCGGGGCGGTCACTGAAGCTTTCTTT	CASSQGGAVTEAFF
TRBD2	TRBJ2-1	NA	TRBV9	TGTGCCAGCGGGCAGTTTCCGGGACTAGCGCCTAATGAGCAGTTCTTC	CASGQFPGLAPNEQFF
NA	TRBJ2-1	NA	TRBV28	TGTGCCAGCAGTTTAGGGGTTAGCGTAGGAAATGAGCAGTTCTTC	CASSLGVSVGNEQFF
NA	TRBJ2-6	NA	TRBV30	TGTGCCTGGAATAAGAGGCGGGCCGGGGCCAACGTCCTGACTTTC	CAWNKRRAGANVLTF
TRBD1	TRBJ1-1	NA	TRBV18	TGTGCCAGCTCACCATCGCGACAGGGGTTGGGCACTGAAGCTTTCTTT	CASSPSRQGLGTEAFF
NA	TRBJ2-1	NA	TRBV14	TGTGCCAGCAGCCAACCCCAGGGGCGGACCCTCTCCTACAATGAGCAGTTCTTC	CASSQPQGRTLSYNEQFF
TRBD2	TRBJ2-3	NA	TRBV4-3	TGCGCCAGCAGCCAAGATCGCGTGACTAGCGGCACAGATACGCAGTATTTT	CASSQDRVTSGTDTQYF
NA	TRBJ1-6	NA	TRBV28	TGTGGCCACGGCCGGGGGTCGAGCTATAATTCACCCCTCCACTTT	CGHGRGSSYNSPLHF
NA	TRBJ1-5	NA	TRBV5-5	TGTGCCAGCAGCTTAGTTCACACACGAGGGAGTATGCAGCCCCAGCATTTT	CASSLVHTRGSMQPQHF
TRBD1	TRBJ2-1	NA	TRBV30	TGTGCCTGGAGTAAGGGGGCCTTCGGCTCCTACAATGAGCAGTTCTTC	CAWSKGAFGSYNEQFF
NA	TRBJ2-1	few	TRBV19	TGTGCCGGACCCCTAGGGGATCCTAACAATGAGCAGTTCTTC	CAGPLGDPNNEQFF
NA	TRBJ1-1	NA	TRBV5-5	TGTGCCAGCAGCTTGGCGGTTCTCGACACTGAAGCTTTCTTT	CASSLAVLDTEAFF
NA	TRBJ2-4	NA	TRBV5-1	TGCGCCAGCAGCCCAGGAGGGGGCGATGGAAACATTCAGTACTTC	CASSPGGGDGNIQYF
NA	TRBJ1-2	NA	TRBV5-1	TGCGCCAGCAGCTACCCCGATACCCTCGGGGGCTACACCTTC	CASSYPDTLGGYTF
NA	TRBJ1-4	NA	TRBV28	TGTGCCAGCAGTTTTTCCGCCGCGGGTAGCACTAATGAAAAACTGTTTTTT	CASSFSAAGSTNEKLFF
NA	TRBJ1-1	NA	TRBV6-1	TGTGCCAGCAGTGGGGGCAAGAAGGGTCGGAATGAAGCTTTCTTT	CASSGGKKGRNEAFF
TRBD2	TRBJ2-7	NA	TRBV11-2	TGTGCCAGCAGCCCGACTAGCGGGGGACCATACGAGCAGTACTTC	CASSPTSGGPYEQYF
NA	TRBJ2-7	NA	TRBV7-2	TGTGCCAGCAGCCGACTCCGGGGAACCTACGAGCAGTACTTC	CASSRLRGTYEQYF
NA	TRBJ1-5	NA	TRBV29-1	TGCAGCCTCGAGGAACAGGGCAACAATCAGCCCCAGCATTTT	CSLEEQGNNQPQHF
TRBD1	TRBJ1-2	NA	TRBV27	TGTGCCAGTTCGACAGGGACGCCAACCCTCTATGGCTACACCTTC	CASSTGTPTLYGYTF
NA	TRBJ1-2	once	TRBV5-6	TGTGCCAGCAGCTTGCCCGGAAGGGGCCACTATGGCTACACCTTC	CASSLPGRGHYGYTF